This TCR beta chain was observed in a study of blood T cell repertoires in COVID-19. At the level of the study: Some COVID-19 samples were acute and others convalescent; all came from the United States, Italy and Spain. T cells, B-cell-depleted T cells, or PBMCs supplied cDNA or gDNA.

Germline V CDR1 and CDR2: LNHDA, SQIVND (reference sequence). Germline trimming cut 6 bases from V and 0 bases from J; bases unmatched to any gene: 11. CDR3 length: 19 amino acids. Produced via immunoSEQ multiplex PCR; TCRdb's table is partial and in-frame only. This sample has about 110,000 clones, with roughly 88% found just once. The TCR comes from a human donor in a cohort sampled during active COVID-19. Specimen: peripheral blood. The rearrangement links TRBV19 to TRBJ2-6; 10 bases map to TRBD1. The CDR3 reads CASSLGPRDRGSGANVLTF. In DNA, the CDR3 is TGTGCCAGTAGCCTAGGACCTCGGGACAGGGGCTCTGGGGCCAACGTCCTGACTTTC.